Listed below are T cell receptor beta chains from one sample, sequenced in a study of blood T cell repertoires in COVID-19. Clones were read by immunoSEQ multiplex PCR, and TCRdb kept only the in-frame ones, dropping some. The sample holds 250,000 or so clones; around 90% are singletons and the top ten take about 3.4%. Sequencing was done on a sample of PBMCs or T cells enriched from blood (not recorded which). The receptor source for this set is a woman aged 35 to 49 who had been exposed to COVID-19. The CDR3 runs from the conserved cysteine through the conserved F or W. Each record gives: V gene, J gene, clone size, D gene, CDR3 protein, CDR3 DNA. The D gene is left open where the match is weak. Size tells how often a clone was seen (once, few, many) or the class of an expanded clone, and some rows leave it out.

TRBV7-8	TRBJ1-2	-	-	CASSPDRQTYGYTF	TGTGCCAGCAGCCCCGACCGACAGACTTATGGCTACACCTTC
TRBV19	TRBJ2-1	-	-	CALDESLSDEQFF	TGTGCCCTGGATGAGTCTTTAAGCGATGAGCAGTTCTTC
TRBV6-8	TRBJ1-5	-	TRBD1	CASSRDRGHNQPQHF	TGTGCCAGCAGCAGGGACAGGGGGCACAATCAGCCCCAGCATTTT
TRBV11-1	TRBJ2-7	-	-	CASSLLRGSYEQYF	TGTGCCAGCAGCTTACTCAGGGGCTCCTACGAGCAGTACTTC
TRBV10-1	TRBJ1-2	few	TRBD1	CASSEPPGQSPGYTF	TGCGCCAGCAGTGAACCCCCGGGACAGAGTCCGGGCTACACCTTC
TRBV6-2/TRBV6-3	TRBJ1-2	-	TRBD1	CASSYWRDRHYGYTF	TGTGCCAGCAGTTACTGGAGGGACAGACACTATGGCTACACCTTC
TRBV7-2	TRBJ2-3	-	TRBD2	CASSRGTSATDTQYF	TGTGCCAGCAGCCGCGGGACTAGCGCCACAGATACGCAGTATTTT
TRBV19	TRBJ2-2	few	-	CASTGRSGELFF	TGTGCCAGTACAGGCCGTTCCGGGGAGCTGTTTTTT
TRBV3-1/TRBV3-2	TRBJ1-2	-	-	CASSQEPEFYGYTF	TGTGCCAGCAGCCAAGAACCGGAGTTCTATGGCTACACCTTC
TRBV9	TRBJ2-5	-	TRBD2	CASSPGLVQETQYF	TGTGCCAGCAGCCCCGGACTAGTCCAAGAGACCCAGTACTTC
TRBV19	TRBJ1-6	-	-	CARTFRGGCAGSPLHF	TGTGCCAGAACGTTCCGGGGAGGGTGTGCGGGATCACCCCTCCACTTT
TRBV7-6	TRBJ2-3	-	-	CASSLTRGGELTDTQYF	TGTGCCAGCAGCTTAACCCGAGGGGGAGAACTCACAGATACGCAGTATTTT
TRBV12-3/TRBV12-4	TRBJ2-5	-	-	CASSEMETQYF	TGTGCCAGCAGTGAGATGGAGACCCAGTACTTC
TRBV11-2	TRBJ1-2	-	-	CASSLVGGLDGYTF	TGTGCCAGCAGCTTAGTAGGAGGGTTGGATGGCTACACCTTC
TRBV11-3	TRBJ1-3	-	-	CASSLVGSTIYF	TGTGCCAGCAGCTTAGTAGGGAGCACCATATATTTT
TRBV6-5	TRBJ1-5	once	-	CASSPQGLGNQPQHF	TGTGCCAGCAGTCCTCAGGGATTGGGCAATCAGCCCCAGCATTTT
TRBV6-2/TRBV6-3	TRBJ1-4	few	TRBD1	CASSSGQGMSNEKLFF	TGTGCCAGCAGTAGCGGACAGGGGATGTCAAATGAAAAACTGTTTTTT
TRBV14	TRBJ1-1	-	-	CASSQDSRTEAFF	TGTGCCAGCAGCCAAGACAGTCGCACTGAAGCTTTCTTT
TRBV5-4	TRBJ1-6	few	-	CASSLDQIINSPLHF	TGTGCCAGCAGCTTGGATCAGATAATTAATTCACCCCTCCACTTT
TRBV9	TRBJ2-1	-	TRBD2	CASSVGSAGVSNEQFF	TGTGCCAGCAGCGTAGGGAGTGCGGGAGTCTCCAATGAGCAGTTCTTC
TRBV7-2	TRBJ2-5	-	TRBD2	CASSSPLGGRQTQYF	TGTGCCAGCAGCTCACCACTGGGCGGGAGACAGACCCAGTACTTC
TRBV6-2/TRBV6-3	TRBJ1-5	-	-	CASSYGRVGNQPQHF	TGTGCCAGCAGTTACGGGAGGGTGGGCAATCAGCCCCAGCATTTT
TRBV4-1	TRBJ1-2	once	-	CASSQGTEPGYGYTF	TGCGCCAGCAGCCAAGGGACAGAACCTGGCTATGGCTACACCTTC
TRBV7-6	TRBJ1-4	-	TRBD1	CASSSGGAGNEKLFF	TGTGCCAGCAGCTCAGGGGGCGCGGGTAATGAAAAACTGTTTTTT
TRBV2	TRBJ1-5	-	-	CASSERGAGGNQPQHF	TGTGCCAGCAGTGAGAGGGGGGCGGGGGGCAATCAGCCCCAGCATTTT
TRBV7-9	TRBJ2-4	once	TRBD1	CASSFDDRGLAKNIQYF	TGTGCCAGCAGCTTCGATGACAGGGGCCTAGCCAAAAACATTCAGTACTTC
TRBV4-1	TRBJ2-1	-	TRBD2	CASSQLGLAGVGEFF	TGCGCCAGCAGCCAGCTGGGACTAGCGGGGGTTGGAGAGTTCTTC
TRBV9	TRBJ1-2	-	-	CASSGILQGQNGYTF	TGTGCCAGCAGCGGGATTCTCCAGGGGCAAAATGGCTACACCTTC
TRBV7-2	TRBJ2-1	-	-	CASSVHGGDNNEQFF	TGTGCCAGCAGCGTCCATGGGGGCGACAACAATGAGCAGTTCTTC
TRBV28	TRBJ1-3	-	-	CASSSPVGNTIYF	TGTGCCAGCAGTTCCCCGGTGGGAAACACCATATATTTT
TRBV28	TRBJ2-7	once	-	CASSLPPPDEQYF	TGTGCCAGCAGTTTACCCCCCCCGGACGAGCAGTACTTC
TRBV6-2/TRBV6-3	TRBJ1-5	-	-	CASSYPRSGGNQPQHF	TGTGCCAGCAGTTACCCACGGTCGGGGGGCAATCAGCCCCAGCATTTT
TRBV7-3	TRBJ2-2	-	TRBD1	CASSLVPGQGGNGELFF	TGTGCCAGCAGTTTAGTACCGGGACAGGGCGGTAACGGGGAGCTGTTTTTT
TRBV27	TRBJ2-2	-	-	CASSLVGIQNTGELFF	TGTGCCAGCAGTTTAGTCGGGATACAGAACACCGGGGAGCTGTTTTTT
TRBV6-5	TRBJ1-2	-	TRBD1	CASSSTGYGPYGYTF	TGTGCCAGCAGTTCGACAGGGTACGGACCCTATGGCTACACCTTC
TRBV12-3/TRBV12-4	TRBJ1-2	-	-	CASSYRVGYGYTF	TGTGCCAGCAGTTACAGGGTAGGATATGGCTACACCTTC
TRBV7-2	TRBJ2-1	-	TRBD2	CASSPSGGSYNEQFF	TGTGCCAGCAGCCCTAGCGGGGGTTCCTACAATGAGCAGTTCTTC
TRBV10-3	TRBJ2-2	-	-	CAIRARGPGELFF	TGTGCCATCAGGGCCAGGGGCCCCGGGGAGCTGTTTTTT
TRBV2	TRBJ2-2	-	-	CASKKTVLNTGELFF	TGTGCCAGCAAAAAGACAGTCCTGAACACCGGGGAGCTGTTTTTT
TRBV18	TRBJ2-1	-	TRBD2	CASSSPTSGNNEQFF	TGTGCCAGCTCCTCCCCCACTAGCGGGAACAATGAGCAGTTCTTC